The present TCR beta chain was sequenced within a study of T-cell reconstitution after alpha-beta-depleted transplantation in children. In this sample, this clonotype turned up a few times. For TCRbeta, the library was prepared with unique molecular identifiers. TCRdb re-derived calls from the PCR reads in MiXCR, one entry per CDR3 protein. The repertoire holds 700,000 to 850,000 distinct CDR3 sequences, with about 15% as singletons. CDR3 size: 15 residues. Trimming removed 4 bases from V and 3 bases from J, with 16 bases in between. Per the germline V gene, CDR1 is MGHRA and CDR2 is YSYEKL. Sequences were derived from PBMCs, mostly from graft donor cells, sampled 360 days after TCRalphabeta/CD19-depleted stem cell transplant. The V gene is TRBV4-1, the J gene TRBJ2-7, with D possibly being TRBD2 (5 bases). This TCR was sampled from a male patient between 5 and 17 years old who had a stem cell transplant for acute lymphoblastic leukemia, so the T cells may come from the graft donor. CDR3 residues: CASSPQRLGSYEQYF. In DNA form, the CDR3 reads TGCGCCAGCAGCCCTCAAAGGTTGGGGAGCTACGAGCAGTACTTC.